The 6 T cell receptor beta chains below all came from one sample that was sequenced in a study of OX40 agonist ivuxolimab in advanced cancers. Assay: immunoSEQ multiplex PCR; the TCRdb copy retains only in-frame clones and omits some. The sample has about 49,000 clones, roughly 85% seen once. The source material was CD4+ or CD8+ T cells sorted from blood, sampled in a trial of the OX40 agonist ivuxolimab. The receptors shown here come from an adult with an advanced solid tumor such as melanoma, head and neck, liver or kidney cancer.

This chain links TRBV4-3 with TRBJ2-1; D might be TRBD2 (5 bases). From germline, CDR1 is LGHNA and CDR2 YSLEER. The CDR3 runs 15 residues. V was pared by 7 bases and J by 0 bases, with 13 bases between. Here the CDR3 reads CASTFSGSSYNEQFF. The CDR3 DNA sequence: TGCGCCAGCACTTTTTCTGGGAGCTCCTACAATGAGCAGTTCTTC.

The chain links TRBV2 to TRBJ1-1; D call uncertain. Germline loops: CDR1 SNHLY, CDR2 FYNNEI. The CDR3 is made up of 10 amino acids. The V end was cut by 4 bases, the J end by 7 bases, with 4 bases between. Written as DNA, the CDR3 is TGTGCCAGCAGTGGTCTTGAAGCTTTCTTT. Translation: CASSGLEAFF.

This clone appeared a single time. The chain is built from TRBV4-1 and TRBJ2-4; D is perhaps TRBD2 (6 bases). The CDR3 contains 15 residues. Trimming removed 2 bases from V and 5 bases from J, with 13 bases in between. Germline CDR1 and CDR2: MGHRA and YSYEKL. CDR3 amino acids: CASSQPSGGENIQYF. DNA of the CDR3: TGCGCCAGCAGCCAACCCTCGGGCGGGGAAAACATTCAGTACTTC.

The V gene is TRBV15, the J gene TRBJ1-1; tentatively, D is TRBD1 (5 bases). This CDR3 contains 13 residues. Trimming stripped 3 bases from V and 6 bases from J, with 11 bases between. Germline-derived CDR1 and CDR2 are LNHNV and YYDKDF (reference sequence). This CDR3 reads CATSRAGYSEAFF. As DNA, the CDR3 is TGTGCCACCAGCAGGGCAGGGTATTCTGAAGCTTTCTTT. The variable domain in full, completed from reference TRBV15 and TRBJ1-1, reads DAMVIQNPRYQVTQFGKPVTLSCSQTLNHNVMYWYQQKSSQAPKLLFHYYDKDFNNEADTPDNFQSRRPNTSFCFLDIRSPGLGDTAMYLCATSRAGYSEAFFGQGTRLTVV.

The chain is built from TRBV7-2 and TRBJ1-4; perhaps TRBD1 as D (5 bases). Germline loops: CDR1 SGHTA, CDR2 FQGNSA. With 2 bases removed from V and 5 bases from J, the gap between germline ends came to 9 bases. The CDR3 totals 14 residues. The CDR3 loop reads CASSLSGPNEKLFF. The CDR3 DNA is TGTGCCAGCAGCTTATCAGGGCCGAATGAAAAACTGTTTTTT.

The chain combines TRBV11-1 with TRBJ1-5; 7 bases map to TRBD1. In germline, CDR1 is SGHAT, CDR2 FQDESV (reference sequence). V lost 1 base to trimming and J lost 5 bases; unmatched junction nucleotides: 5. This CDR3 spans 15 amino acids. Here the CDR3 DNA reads TGTGCCAGCAGCTTAGGAGCAGGGGGGCATCAGCCCCAGCATTTT. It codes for CASSLGAGGHQPQHF.